The source of this TCR beta chain is a study of T cell responses to AZD1222 COVID-19 vaccine. Study findings and constraints: Regions 160-218 and 743-854 dominated among vaccine-associated CD4 TCRs spanning spike. Sampling captured repertoires only after the peak T cell response. Just a handful of AZD1222 recipients were seropositive at baseline. Of spike-specific TCRs, nearly half reportedly target regions left unmutated in variants.

Only in-frame clones appear in the TCRdb table, and some are missing; sequencing was by immunoSEQ multiplex PCR. This sample has some 150,000 clones, with 85% to 95% found just once. Turning to this clone: The target antigen is unknown. The sample carries other DNA sequences with the same CDR3.

This CDR3 spans 14 amino acids. Per the germline V gene, CDR1 is LNHDA and CDR2 is SQIVND (reference sequence). V lost 1 base and J lost 5, with 11 bases in between. The TCR originated in an adult in good health. Material: peripheral blood, obtained on day 0 of AZD1222 vaccination. The rearrangement links TRBV19 to TRBJ1-1; D call uncertain. The CDR3 protein is CASSIVDSGTEAFF. CDR3 DNA: TGTGCCAGTAGTATAGTGGACTCCGGAACTGAAGCTTTCTTT.